Below, 10 T cell receptor beta chains from the same sample are listed, as sequenced in a study of identical twins. TCRdb recomputed calls from the 5' RACE reads with MiXCR, one row per CDR3 protein. This table holds around 690,000 distinct CDR3 sequences, around 20% found once. The same data also went into a second study, on T cells expressing NK-cell markers.

The sample comprised PBMCs. These receptors were collected from a woman aged 18-29 years in good health.

In regard to this clonotype: A read error is likely, as this CDR3 ends without the conserved phenylalanine or tryptophan. The gene calls are TRBV5-1 and TRBJ2-1; 8 bases line up with TRBD1. The CDR3 has 16 amino acids. V shed 4 bases, J shed 6 bases, and the junction held 12 bases outside the gene matches. CDR1 SGHRS and CDR2 YFSETQ come from the germline V gene. CDR3 DNA: TGCGCCAGCAGCCCCGTAGGGCAGGGGGCACGCAATGAGCAGTTCTAC. As protein: CASSPVGQGARNEQFY.

CDR3 loop: CASSPRLGESDTEAFF. CDR3 DNA sequence: TGTGCCAGCAGTCCGAGGTTGGGGGAGTCGGACACTGAAGCTTTCTTT. This sequence joins TRBV27 and TRBJ1-1, with D perhaps TRBD1 (5 bases). The CDR3 loop spans 16 amino acids. The V gene lost 5 bases and the J gene lost 3 bases, with 19 bases spanning the gap. Germline V lookup: CDR1 MNHEY, CDR2 SMNVEV (reference sequence).

The chain recombines TRBV4-1 with TRBJ2-2; D gene ambiguous. V was trimmed by 0 bases and J by 0 bases, leaving 11 bases between them. The CDR3 is 17 residues long. Germline V CDR1 and CDR2: MGHRA, YSYEKL. In nucleotides, the CDR3 is TGCGCCAGCAGCCAAGATCTCAGAACCTCGAACACCGGGGAGCTGTTTTTT. Its protein is CASSQDLRTSNTGELFF.

This clonotype turned up a few times. The genes are TRBV29-1 and TRBJ2-2; the D is unclear. Germline V lookup: CDR1 SQVTM, CDR2 ANQGSEA. V was pared by 4 bases and J by 8 bases, with 5 bases between. The CDR3 runs 10 residues. CDR3 nucleotide sequence: TGCAGCGTTGCGAAGGGGGAGCTGTTTTTT. The encoded protein is CSVAKGELFF.

V usage is TRBV12-5 and J usage is TRBJ2-1; D gene unclear. V lost 1 base to trimming and J lost 3 bases, with 13 bases between them. Per the germline V gene, CDR1 is LGHNT and CDR2 is FRNRAP. The CDR3 has 16 residues. The CDR3 region has the DNA TGTGCTAGTGGTTTGGGGGTTGGGAAAAGCTACAATGAGCAGTTCTTC. Its translation: CASGLGVGKSYNEQFF.

V usage is TRBV20-1 and J usage is TRBJ2-1; TRBD2 aligns across 15 bases. Germline V gene sequence: CDR1 DFQATT, CDR2 SNEGSKA (reference sequence). The CDR3 is 12 residues long. J was trimmed by 8 bases and V by 7 bases; bases with no gene match: 0. The CDR3 loop reads CSGTSGRDEQFF. The CDR3 DNA follows: TGCAGTGGGACTAGCGGGAGGGATGAGCAGTTCTTC.

This clonotype was counted between two and nine times. The rearrangement links TRBV20-1 to TRBJ2-3; TRBD2 might be the D (7 bases). V was shortened by 7 bases and J by 3 bases, with 17 bases between the two germline ends. The germline gives CDR1 DFQATT, CDR2 SNEGSKA (reference sequence). This CDR3 is 14 amino acids long. DNA of the CDR3: TGCAGTGTTGGAGGGGGGGCGTCGACAGATACGCAGTATTTT. It codes for CSVGGGASTDTQYF.

The CDR3 bases are TGTGCCAGCAGCTTAGAGCCGATCTACAATGAGCAGTTCTTC. This codes for CASSLEPIYNEQFF. The genes are TRBV7-8 and TRBJ2-1; no clear D gene. This CDR3 region has 14 residues. In germline, CDR1 is SGHVS, CDR2 FQNEAQ. Trimming took 1 base from V and 3 from J, leaving 7 bases between them.

This clonotype was counted a few times. The chain has TRBV7-9 and TRBJ1-1, with D maybe TRBD1 (5 bases). The CDR3 has 14 amino acids. The germline V gene encodes CDR1 SEHNR and CDR2 FQNEAQ (reference sequence). V lost 0 bases and J 4 bases, leaving 9 bases between the germline ends. In DNA, the CDR3 is TGTGCCAGCAGCTTAGCGCGGGGCGGCACTGAAGCTTTCTTT. Protein product: CASSLARGGTEAFF.

This clonotype has only a few counts. The V gene is TRBV5-5, the J gene TRBJ2-3; D is unclear. Deletions cut 1 base from V and 6 bases from J, with 12 bases between. The length of the CDR3 is 14 residues. Germline V lookup: CDR1 SGHKS, CDR2 YYEKEE (reference sequence). The CDR3 DNA is TGTGCCAGCAGCTTGAGGTTCCGTCGGGATACGCAGTATTTT. Amino acids: CASSLRFRRDTQYF.